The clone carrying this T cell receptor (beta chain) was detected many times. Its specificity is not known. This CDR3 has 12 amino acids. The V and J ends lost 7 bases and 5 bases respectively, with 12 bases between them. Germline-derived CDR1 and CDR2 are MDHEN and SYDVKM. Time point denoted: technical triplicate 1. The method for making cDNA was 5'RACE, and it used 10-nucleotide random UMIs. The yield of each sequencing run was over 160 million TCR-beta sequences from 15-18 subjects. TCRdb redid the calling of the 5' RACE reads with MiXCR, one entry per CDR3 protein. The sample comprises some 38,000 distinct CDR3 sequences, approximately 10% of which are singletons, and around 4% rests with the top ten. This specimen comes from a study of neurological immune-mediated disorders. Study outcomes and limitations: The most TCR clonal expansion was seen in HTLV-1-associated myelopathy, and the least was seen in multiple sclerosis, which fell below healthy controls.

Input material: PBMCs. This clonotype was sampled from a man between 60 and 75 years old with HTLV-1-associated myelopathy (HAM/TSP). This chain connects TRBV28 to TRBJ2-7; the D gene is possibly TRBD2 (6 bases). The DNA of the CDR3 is TGTGCCAGCACCCGGGGCGGGGACGAGCAGTACTTC. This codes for CASTRGGDEQYF. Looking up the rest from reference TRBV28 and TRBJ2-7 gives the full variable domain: DVKVTQSSRYLVKRTGEKVFLECVQDMDHENMFWYRQDPGLGLRLIYFSYDVKMKEKGDIPEGYSVSREKKERFSLILESASTNQTSMYLCASTRGGDEQYFGPGTRLTVT.